The 6 T cell receptor beta chains below come from one sample, sequenced in a study of blood T cells in healthy people across ages. Combining a sample-barcoded 5' primer with a J-beta primer mix, a second PCR ran for about 6 to 11 cycles. One entry per CDR3 protein, called by TCRdb with MiXCR from the 5' RACE reads. Of about 1.6 million distinct CDR3 sequences in the sample, 30% to 35% were seen once. Specimen: blood. Receptors were obtained from a woman aged 25 to 39 in good health.

Points on this clonotype: The junction shows a germline mismatch at one end, possibly a read error. The chain carries TRBV7-6 and TRBJ2-3; tentatively, D is TRBD1 (5 bases). CDR3 length: 16 amino acids. CDR1 and CDR2 (germline): SGHVS, FNYEAQ. The CDR3 DNA sequence: TGTGCCAGCAGTTTATACGCTGCAGGGATAAAGAATACGCGGTATTTT. It translates to CASSLYAAGIKNTRYF. The full variable domain, with the rest looked up from reference TRBV7-6 and TRBJ2-3, is GAGVSQSPRYKVTKRGQDVALRCDPISGHVSLYWYRQALGQGPEFLTYFNYEAQQDKSGLPNDRFSAERPEGSISTLTIQRTEQRDSAMYRCASSLYAAGIKNTRYFGPGTRLTVL.

This clonotype was seen only a few times. The rearrangement joins TRBV15 to TRBJ1-5; D gene uncertain. V lost 1 base to trimming and J lost 2 bases, with 9 bases between them. This CDR3 has 15 residues. Per the germline V gene, CDR1 is LNHNV and CDR2 is YYDKDF (reference sequence). The CDR3 DNA reads as TGTGCCACCAGCAGAGGGGCAATCGGCAATCAGCCCCAGCATTTT. Translation gives CATSRGAIGNQPQHF.

Many counts were recorded for this clonotype. This chain links TRBV20-1 with TRBJ1-4; 7 bases match TRBD1. CDR3 length: 13 residues. The V gene end was trimmed by 3 bases and the J gene end by 7 bases; junction bases not matched to a gene: 5. Germline-derived CDR1 and CDR2 are DFQATT and SNEGSKA (reference sequence). The CDR3 nucleotides read TGCAGTGCTAGTGACAGGGCGCGTGAAAAACTGTTTTTT. This codes for CSASDRAREKLFF.

The chain carries TRBV5-1 and TRBJ2-7, with D possibly TRBD2 on 5 matching bases. This CDR3 is 14 amino acids long. CDR1 is SGHRS, CDR2 YFSETQ, per germline. The ends were cut back, 7 bases at V and 5 bases at J, with 19 bases in the middle. The CDR3 region has the DNA TGCGCCAGCGGCCCCCGGGCTAGCAATCACGAGCAGTACTTC. This codes for CASGPRASNHEQYF.

The chain has TRBV6-2 or TRBV6-3 and TRBJ2-3; 10 nucleotides line up with TRBD2. CDR1 and CDR2 (germline): MNHEY, SVGEGT. The CDR3 spans 18 residues. The junction had 11 bases not matched to a gene; V was cut back by 5 bases and J by 0 bases. CDR3 nucleotide sequence: TGTGCCAGCAGTGGTCTGCTAGCGGGGGAGCCTAGCACAGATACGCAGTATTTT. Residues: CASSGLLAGEPSTDTQYF.

This clonotype was seen only once. V gene TRBV3-1 combines with J gene TRBJ2-2; the D is unclear. Germline assignment: CDR1 LGHDT and CDR2 YNNKEL (reference sequence). The V and J ends lost 3 bases and 1 base respectively, with 6 bases between them. The CDR3 contains 14 residues. The CDR3 sequence: CASSQKWNTGELFF. The CDR3 bases are TGTGCCAGCAGCCAGAAATGGAACACCGGGGAGCTGTTTTTT.